A single sample gave rise to the 17 T cell receptor beta chains below, sequenced in a study of T-cell reconstitution after alpha-beta-depleted transplantation in children. Preparing the TCRbeta library involved the use of unique molecular identifiers. TCRdb analysed the PCR reads with MiXCR anew, one entry per CDR3 protein. The table has 600,000 to 700,000 distinct CDR3 sequences, around 14% seen once. The sample was PBMCs, taken before TCRalphabeta/CD19-depleted stem cell transplant. The receptors shown here come from a girl aged 2 to 9 with congenital amegakaryocytic thrombocytopenia, due to receive a stem cell transplant.

A few counts support this clonotype. This chain uses TRBV14 with TRBJ2-3; D gene ambiguous. The CDR3 covers 16 residues. The germline V gene encodes CDR1 SGHDN and CDR2 FVKESK. Trimming took 0 bases from V and 1 from J, leaving 11 bases between them. The CDR3 nucleotides are TGTGCCAGCAGCCAAGACGGGCCAATACGCACAGATACGCAGTATTTT. It specifies CASSQDGPIRTDTQYF.

This clonotype has at least ten counts. This rearrangement joins TRBV29-1 to TRBJ2-3; D gene ambiguous. The CDR3 contains 14 residues. Trimming stripped 4 bases from V and 0 bases from J, with 11 bases between. The germline CDR1 and CDR2 sequences are SQVTM and ANQGSEA. In nucleotides, the CDR3 is TGCAGCGTTGGGGAAATGACTAGCACAGATACGCAGTATTTT. Translating it yields CSVGEMTSTDTQYF.

The rearrangement uses TRBV20-1 and TRBJ2-5, with D perhaps TRBD1 (6 bases). In germline, CDR1 is DFQATT, CDR2 SNEGSKA (reference sequence). The CDR3 runs 14 residues. The V gene lost 3 bases and the J gene lost 2 bases, with 13 bases spanning the gap. CDR3 nucleotides: TGCAGTGCTAGCCGAGGGACAACTCAAGAGACCCAGTACTTC. Encoded protein: CSASRGTTQETQYF.

This chain joins TRBV11-2 and TRBJ2-2; 12 nucleotides line up with TRBD1. Germline V gene lookup returns CDR1 SGHAT and CDR2 FQNNGV. The CDR3 runs 17 residues. V lost 0 bases and J lost 9; bases outside the gene matches: 8. The CDR3 is CASSLDAGTGGGWELFF. The CDR3 DNA reads TGTGCCAGCAGCTTAGATGCTGGGACAGGGGGCGGATGGGAGCTGTTTTTT.

This clonotype was recorded many times. The chain couples TRBV4-1 to TRBJ1-1, with TRBD1 as a possible D gene (6 bases). Trimming stripped 0 bases from V and 1 base from J, with 15 bases between. CDR3 length: 17 residues. Germline V CDR1 and CDR2: MGHRA, YSYEKL. The CDR3, as DNA: TGCGCCAGCAGCCAAGAGGGGGCAGTACTTACGAACACTGAAGCTTTCTTT. Its protein product is CASSQEGAVLTNTEAFF.

This clonotype was detected only a few times. V gene TRBV5-6 combines with J gene TRBJ2-7; 9 bases align to TRBD2. The CDR3 is 16 residues long. V lost 4 bases to trimming and J lost 4 bases; unmatched junction nucleotides: 12. From germline, CDR1 is SGHDT and CDR2 YYEEEE. The CDR3 coding sequence is TGTGCCAGCAGCCCCCTGAGTTCTAGCGGGACTTACGAGCAGTACTTC. This translates into CASSPLSSSGTYEQYF.

This clonotype was found a few times. The chain couples TRBV7-9 to TRBJ2-1; possible D gene TRBD1, 5 bases. Deletions cut 3 bases from V and 7 bases from J, with 13 bases between. CDR3 length: 14 residues. Germline V CDR1 and CDR2: SEHNR, FQNEAQ (reference sequence). The CDR3, as DNA: TGTGCCAGCAGCTTGCGGACACCCATTAATGAGCAGTTCTTC. Translating gives CASSLRTPINEQFF.

This clonotype was counted at least ten times. The V and J genes are TRBV5-6 and TRBJ2-1; D is unclear. The germline gives CDR1 SGHDT, CDR2 YYEEEE. Trimming took 6 bases from V and 5 from J, leaving 9 bases between them. There are 12 residues in the CDR3. The CDR3 sequence is CASTRYDNEQFF. As DNA, the CDR3 is TGTGCCAGCACCAGATACGACAATGAGCAGTTCTTC.

The genes are TRBV11-2 and TRBJ2-1; D unclear. Germline V gene lookup returns CDR1 SGHAT and CDR2 FQNNGV. The CDR3 runs 16 residues. Trimming took 7 bases from V and 0 from J, leaving 16 bases between them. CDR3 DNA sequence: TGTGCCAGCACCGAACTGGTTGGTTACTCCTACAATGAGCAGTTCTTC. This codes for CASTELVGYSYNEQFF.

This clonotype was picked up many times. This chain links TRBV5-1 with TRBJ2-3; possibly TRBD2 for D (6 bases). The V end was cut by 1 base, the J end by 2 bases, with 11 bases between. Germline assignment: CDR1 SGHRS and CDR2 YFSETQ. The CDR3 loop spans 15 amino acids. For the CDR3, the DNA is TGCGCCAGCAGCTTGACGAGCGGGCCCACAGATACGCAGTATTTT. Encoded protein: CASSLTSGPTDTQYF.

In this sample, this clonotype turned up a few times. The chain couples TRBV20-1 to TRBJ2-1; D possibly corresponds to TRBD2 (6 bases). This CDR3 is built from 14 residues. Deletions cut 0 bases from V and 4 bases from J, with 10 bases between. Germline lookup yields CDR1 DFQATT and CDR2 SNEGSKA (reference sequence). The CDR3 DNA reads TGCAGTGCTAGAGATGGGACTTCTTACAATGAGCAGTTCTTC. Residues: CSARDGTSYNEQFF.

This clonotype has more than one count but fewer than ten. This chain links TRBV9 with TRBJ2-4; no clear D gene. Germline V CDR1 and CDR2: SGDLS, YYNGEE. This CDR3 contains 14 residues. The germline V and J ends were trimmed by 2 bases and 2 bases, with 8 bases remaining between them. The CDR3 region is CASSVQGTKNIQYF. In DNA, the CDR3 is TGTGCCAGCAGCGTCCAAGGGACCAAAAACATTCAGTACTTC.

In its sample, this clonotype was seen a few times. V usage is TRBV10-3 and J usage is TRBJ1-5; D call uncertain. The ends were cut back, 2 bases at V and 5 bases at J, with 19 bases in the middle. The CDR3 loop spans 17 amino acids. Germline CDR1 is ENHRY and CDR2 is SYGVKD. Here the CDR3 DNA reads TGTGCCATCAGTGAGGCGTTGTCATTGGGCGCCGATCAGCCCCAGCATTTT. The encoded protein is CAISEALSLGADQPQHF.

This chain uses TRBV2 with TRBJ2-7, with 7 bases that match TRBD1. V shed 10 bases, J shed 3 bases, and the junction held 9 bases outside the gene matches. The CDR3 sequence is 13 residues long. Germline V gives CDR1 SNHLY, CDR2 FYNNEI. The CDR3 region is CATLRDRDYEQYF. CDR3 nucleotides: TGTGCCACCTTAAGGGACAGAGACTACGAGCAGTACTTC.

This clonotype has a handful of counts. This rearrangement joins TRBV30 to TRBJ2-3; no firm D call. This CDR3 comprises 12 residues. CDR1 and CDR2 from the germline V gene are GTSNPN and SVGIG (reference sequence). V gave up 3 bases and J gave up 4 bases, with 8 bases separating them. The CDR3 DNA reads TGTGCCTGGAGACTCAGCGCAGATACGCAGTATTTT. As protein: CAWRLSADTQYF.

This clonotype has a count of ten or more. The rearrangement links TRBV5-1 to TRBJ1-4, with D unresolved. The CDR3 has 13 residues. V lost 1 base and J 8 bases, leaving 9 bases between the germline ends. Germline V CDR1 and CDR2: SGHRS, YFSETQ. In nucleotides, the CDR3 is TGCGCCAGCAGCTTGATTGTGGGCGAAAAACTGTTTTTT. It specifies CASSLIVGEKLFF.

Ten or more counts support this clonotype. The DNA of the CDR3 is TGTGCCAGCAGCTTGGTTCCGGTTGAGCAGTTCTTC. It yields the protein CASSLVPVEQFF. J is TRBJ2-1 and V is TRBV5-6; D is unresolved. With 0 bases removed from V and 9 bases from J, the gap between germline ends came to 7 bases. Germline V gene lookup returns CDR1 SGHDT and CDR2 YYEEEE. The CDR3 length is 12 residues.